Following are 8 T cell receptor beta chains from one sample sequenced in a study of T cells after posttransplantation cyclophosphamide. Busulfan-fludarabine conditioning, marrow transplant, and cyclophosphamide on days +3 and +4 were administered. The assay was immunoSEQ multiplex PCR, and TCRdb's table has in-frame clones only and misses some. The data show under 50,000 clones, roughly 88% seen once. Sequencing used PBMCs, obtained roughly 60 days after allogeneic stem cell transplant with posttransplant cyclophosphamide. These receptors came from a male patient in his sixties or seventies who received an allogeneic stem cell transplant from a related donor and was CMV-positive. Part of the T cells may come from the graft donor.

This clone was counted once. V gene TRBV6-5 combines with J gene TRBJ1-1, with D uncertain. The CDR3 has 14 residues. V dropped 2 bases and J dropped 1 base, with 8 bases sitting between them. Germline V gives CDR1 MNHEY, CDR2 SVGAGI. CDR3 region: CASSYDFGNTEAFF. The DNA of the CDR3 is TGTGCCAGCAGTTACGACTTCGGGAACACTGAAGCTTTCTTT.

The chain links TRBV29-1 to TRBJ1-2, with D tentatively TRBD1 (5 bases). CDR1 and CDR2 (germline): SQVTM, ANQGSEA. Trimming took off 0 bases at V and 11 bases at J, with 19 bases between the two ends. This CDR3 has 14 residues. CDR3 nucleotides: TGCAGCGTTGAAGATGACGGTGGGGGGGGGTCGTACACCTTC. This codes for CSVEDDGGGGSYTF.

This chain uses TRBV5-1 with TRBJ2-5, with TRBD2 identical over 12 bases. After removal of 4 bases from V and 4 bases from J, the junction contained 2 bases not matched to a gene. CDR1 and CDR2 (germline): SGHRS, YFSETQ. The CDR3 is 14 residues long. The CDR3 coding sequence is TGCGCCAGCAGCGAACTAGCGGGGGGAGAGACCCAGTACTTC. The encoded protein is CASSELAGGETQYF.

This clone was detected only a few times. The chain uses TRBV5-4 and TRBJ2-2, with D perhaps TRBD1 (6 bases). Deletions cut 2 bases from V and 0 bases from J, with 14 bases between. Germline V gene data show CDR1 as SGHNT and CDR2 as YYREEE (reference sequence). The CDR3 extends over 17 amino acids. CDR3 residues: CASSFPTGPANTGELFF. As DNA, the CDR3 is TGTGCCAGCAGCTTTCCGACAGGTCCCGCGAACACCGGGGAGCTGTTTTTT.

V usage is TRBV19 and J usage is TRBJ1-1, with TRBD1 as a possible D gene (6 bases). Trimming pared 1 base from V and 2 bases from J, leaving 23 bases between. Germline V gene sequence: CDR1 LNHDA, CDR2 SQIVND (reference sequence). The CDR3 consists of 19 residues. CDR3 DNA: TGTGCCAGTAGTATAGTTAGAGGCGGAGGGGGGGGCCCTAACACTGAAGCTTTCTTT. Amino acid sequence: CASSIVRGGGGGPNTEAFF. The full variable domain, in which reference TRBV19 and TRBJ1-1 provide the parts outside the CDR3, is DGGITQSPKYLFRKEGQNVTLSCEQNLNHDAMYWYRQDPGQGLRLIYYSQIVNDFQKGDIAEGYSVSREKKESFPLTVTSAQKNPTAFYLCASSIVRGGGGGPNTEAFFGQGTRLTVV.

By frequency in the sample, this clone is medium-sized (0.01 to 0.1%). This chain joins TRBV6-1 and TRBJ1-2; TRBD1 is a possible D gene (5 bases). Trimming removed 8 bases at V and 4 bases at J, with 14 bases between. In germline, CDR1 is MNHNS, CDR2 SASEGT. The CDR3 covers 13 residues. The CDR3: CASLRGDSYGYTF. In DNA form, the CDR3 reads TGTGCCAGCCTCCGGGGGGACTCCTATGGCTACACCTTC.

CDR3 amino acids: CATSSDSGSGEKLFF. The CDR3 nucleotides read TGTGCCACCAGCAGCGATTCAGGGTCGGGTGAAAAACTGTTTTTT. This chain connects TRBV15 to TRBJ1-4; tentative D call: TRBD1 (5 bases). Trimming removed 3 bases from V and 7 bases from J, with 15 bases in between. The CDR3 runs 15 residues. CDR1 is LNHNV and CDR2 is YYDKDF in the germline V gene (reference sequence).

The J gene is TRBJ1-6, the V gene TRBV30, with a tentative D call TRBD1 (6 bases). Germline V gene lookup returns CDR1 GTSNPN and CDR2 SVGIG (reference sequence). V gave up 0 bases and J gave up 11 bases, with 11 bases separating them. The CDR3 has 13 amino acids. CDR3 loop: CAWSVRQGTPLHF. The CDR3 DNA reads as TGTGCCTGGAGTGTACGGCAGGGGACACCCCTCCACTTT.